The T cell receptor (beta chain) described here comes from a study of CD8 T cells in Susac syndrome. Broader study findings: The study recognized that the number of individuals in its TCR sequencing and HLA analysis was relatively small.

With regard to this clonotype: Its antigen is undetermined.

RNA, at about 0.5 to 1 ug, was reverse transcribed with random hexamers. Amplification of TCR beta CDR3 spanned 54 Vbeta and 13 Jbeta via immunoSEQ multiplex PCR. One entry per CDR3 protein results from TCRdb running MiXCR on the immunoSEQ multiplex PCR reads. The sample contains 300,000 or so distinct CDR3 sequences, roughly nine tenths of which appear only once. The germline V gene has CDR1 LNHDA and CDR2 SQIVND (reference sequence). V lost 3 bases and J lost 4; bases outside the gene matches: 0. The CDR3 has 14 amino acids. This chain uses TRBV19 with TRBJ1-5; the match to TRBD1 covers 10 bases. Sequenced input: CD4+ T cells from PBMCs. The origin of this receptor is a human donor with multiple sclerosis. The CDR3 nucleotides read TGTGCCAGTAGTATGGACAGGGGGAATCAGCCCCAGCATTTT. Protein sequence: CASSMDRGNQPQHF.